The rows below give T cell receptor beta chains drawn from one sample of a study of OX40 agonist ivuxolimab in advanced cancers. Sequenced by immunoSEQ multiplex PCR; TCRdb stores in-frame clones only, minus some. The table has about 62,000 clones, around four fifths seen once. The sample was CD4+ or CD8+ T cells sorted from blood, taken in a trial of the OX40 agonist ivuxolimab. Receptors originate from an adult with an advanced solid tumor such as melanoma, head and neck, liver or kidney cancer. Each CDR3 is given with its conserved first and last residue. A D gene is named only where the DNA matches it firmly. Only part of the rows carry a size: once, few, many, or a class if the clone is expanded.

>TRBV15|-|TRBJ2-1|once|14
CATSSAGPNNEQFF
TGTGCCACCAGCAGCGCAGGACCCAACAATGAGCAGTTCTTC
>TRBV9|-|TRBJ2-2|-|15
CASSVVQGDTGELFF
TGTGCCAGCAGCGTAGTCCAAGGGGACACCGGGGAGCTGTTTTTT
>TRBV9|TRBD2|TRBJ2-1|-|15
CASSAGTSGINEQFF
TGTGCCAGCAGCGCCGGGACTAGCGGGATTAATGAGCAGTTCTTC
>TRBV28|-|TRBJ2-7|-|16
CASRDRGFRSTYEQYF
TGTGCCAGCAGAGACCGGGGATTCCGATCGACCTACGAGCAGTACTTC
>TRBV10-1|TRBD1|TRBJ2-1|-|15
CASATRRQGRIEQFF
TGCGCCAGTGCTACTCGCAGACAGGGGAGGATTGAGCAGTTCTTC
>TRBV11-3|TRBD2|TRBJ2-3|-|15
CASSPRTSGTDTQYF
TGTGCCAGCAGCCCCAGGACTAGCGGCACAGATACGCAGTATTTT
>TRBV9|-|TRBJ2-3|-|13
CASSQTSTDTQYF
TGTGCCAGCAGCCAAACTAGCACAGATACGCAGTATTTT
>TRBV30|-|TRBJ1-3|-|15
CAWSLGGAGGNTIYF
TGTGCCTGGAGCCTTGGGGGGGCTGGCGGAAACACCATATATTTT
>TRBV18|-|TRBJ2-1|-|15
CASSPSKNSYNEQFF
TGTGCCAGCTCACCATCAAAAAACTCCTACAATGAGCAGTTCTTC
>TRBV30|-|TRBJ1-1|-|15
CAWSAQGRWNTEAFF
TGTGCCTGGAGTGCCCAGGGGAGGTGGAACACTGAAGCTTTCTTT
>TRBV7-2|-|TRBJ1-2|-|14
CASSPGGGNYGYTF
TGTGCCAGCAGCCCGGGAGGGGGTAACTATGGCTACACCTTC
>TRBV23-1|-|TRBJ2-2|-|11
CAREEVGELFF
TGCGCCAGAGAGGAGGTCGGGGAGCTGTTTTTT
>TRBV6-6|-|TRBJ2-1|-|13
CASSYAIRVEKFF
TGTGCCAGCAGTTACGCGATAAGAGTAGAAAAGTTCTTC
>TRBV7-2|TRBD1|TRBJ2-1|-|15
CASSLAGQGDNEQFF
TGTGCCAGCAGCTTAGCAGGACAGGGGGACAATGAGCAGTTCTTC
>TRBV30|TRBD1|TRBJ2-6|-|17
CAWSGDRSRSGANVLTF
TGTGCCTGGAGTGGGGACAGGAGCCGCTCTGGGGCCAACGTCCTGACTTTC
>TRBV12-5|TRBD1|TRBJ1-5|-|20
CASGTVTWTGERYSNQPQHF
TGTGCTAGTGGTACAGTTACCTGGACAGGGGAGCGATATAGCAATCAGCCCCAGCATTTT
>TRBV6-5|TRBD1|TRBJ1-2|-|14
CATGQGQGIYGYTF
TGTGCCACGGGCCAGGGACAGGGGATCTATGGCTACACCTTC
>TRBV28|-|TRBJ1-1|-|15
CASSFPEGSSTEAFF
TGTGCCAGCAGTTTCCCTGAGGGCTCGTCCACTGAAGCTTTCTTT
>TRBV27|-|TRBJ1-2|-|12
CASRQGGHGYTF
TGTGCCAGTCGGCAGGGAGGGCACGGCTACACCTTC
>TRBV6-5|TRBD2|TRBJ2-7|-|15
CASSYEGTRVHEQYF
TGTGCCAGCAGTTACGAGGGGACTAGAGTACACGAGCAGTACTTC
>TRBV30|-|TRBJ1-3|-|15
CAWSPPGRAGNTIYF
TGTGCCTGGAGCCCCCCAGGGAGGGCTGGAAACACCATATATTTT
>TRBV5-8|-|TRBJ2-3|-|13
CASSRRGTDTQYF
TGTGCCAGCAGCCGCAGGGGCACAGATACGCAGTATTTT
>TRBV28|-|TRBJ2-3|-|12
CASSEPTDTQYF
TGTGCCAGCAGTGAACCCACAGATACGCAGTATTTT
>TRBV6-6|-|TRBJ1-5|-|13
CASSSDNSSPQHF
TGTGCCAGCAGTTCCGACAACTCCTCGCCCCAGCATTTT
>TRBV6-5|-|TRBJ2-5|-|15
CASSYISGLGETQYF
TGTGCCAGCAGTTACATTTCCGGGCTCGGCGAGACCCAGTACTTC